The T cell receptor beta chain under discussion was sequenced for a study of shared clonotypes between healthy human individuals. The method was immunoSEQ multiplex PCR; TCRdb's version includes in-frame clones alone and lacks a portion of them. In the table there are around 1 million clones, approximately 80% of which are singletons. This CDR3 is 15 amino acids long. The junction had 7 bases not matched to a gene; V was cut back by 7 bases and J by 4 bases. CDR1 is LNHDA, CDR2 SQIVND, per germline (reference sequence). Sequencing was performed on memory CD4+ T cells sorted from blood. Subset here: CD45RA-negative fraction. J is TRBJ2-2 and V is TRBV19; 9 nucleotides align to TRBD2. This sequence originates from a man between 18 and 29 years old in good health. The CDR3 region is CASIRDSGSTGELFF. CDR3 DNA sequence: TGTGCCAGTATCAGGGATAGCGGGAGCACCGGGGAGCTGTTTTTT.